Listed here are 13 T cell receptor beta chains from one sample, sequenced in a study of T cell clones after liver transplantation. Measured with immunoSEQ multiplex PCR; TCRdb has only the in-frame clones, and not every one. The sample has 45,000 to 60,000 clones, 85% to 90% seen once. The source material was CD8+ T cells from blood, sampled 12 months after liver transplant. These TCRs come from a human patient who received a liver transplant. These T cells may partly come from the graft donor.

The chain is built from TRBV29-1 and TRBJ1-1; no firm D call. This CDR3 comprises 10 residues. Trimming stripped 6 bases from V and 5 bases from J, with 7 bases between. Germline V CDR1 and CDR2: SQVTM, ANQGSEA. CDR3 bases: TGCAGCGTGTGGGCGACTGAAGCTTTCTTT. It translates to CSVWATEAFF.

The V gene is TRBV27, the J gene TRBJ2-5; D unclear. V shed 5 bases and J shed 1 base, with 8 bases lying between them. The CDR3 extends over 13 amino acids. The germline V gene encodes CDR1 MNHEY and CDR2 SMNVEV (reference sequence). CDR3 nucleotide sequence: TGTGCCAGCAGTCCCCTGGGCCAAGAGACCCAGTACTTC. Its protein is CASSPLGQETQYF.

The CDR3 DNA is TGTGCCAGCAGTTTAGGGACAGGGGGGACCTCTAACACTGAAGCTTTCTTT. It yields the protein CASSLGTGGTSNTEAFF. This chain links TRBV28 with TRBJ1-1, with 11 bases fitting TRBD1. With 2 bases clipped from V and 2 bases from J, the junction kept 7 bases outside the gene matches. The CDR3 covers 17 residues. Germline CDR1 is MDHEN and CDR2 is SYDVKM.

The chain links TRBV29-1 to TRBJ2-2; no definite D call. From germline, CDR1 is SQVTM and CDR2 ANQGSEA. V lost 7 bases and J 5 bases, leaving 5 bases between the germline ends. CDR3 length: 10 residues. In DNA form, the CDR3 reads TGCAGCGCCCTTACCGGGGAGCTGTTTTTT. Translated: CSALTGELFF.

The chain employs TRBV9 and TRBJ2-3; 12 bases align to TRBD2. V shed 3 bases and J 6 bases; nucleotides not matched to a gene: 5. The CDR3 is 15 amino acids. Germline CDR1 SGDLS, CDR2 YYNGEE. The CDR3 reads CASSATSGRTDTQYF. In DNA, the CDR3 is TGTGCCAGCAGCGCCACTAGCGGGAGGACCGATACGCAGTATTTT.

This chain links TRBV7-9 with TRBJ1-2; 9 nucleotides match TRBD1. The CDR3 length is 16 residues. Per germline, CDR1 SEHNR and CDR2 FQNEAQ (reference sequence). J lost 8 bases, V lost 5 bases, and 15 bases had no gene match. The CDR3 is CASSDQQGANGGGYTF. The CDR3 region has the DNA TGTGCCAGCAGCGATCAACAGGGGGCGAACGGGGGAGGCTACACCTTC.

This clone was detected only once. The gene calls are TRBV7-9 and TRBJ2-7; D is perhaps TRBD2 (5 bases). Germline CDR1 SEHNR, CDR2 FQNEAQ (reference sequence). The germline V and J ends were trimmed by 3 bases and 1 base, with 16 bases remaining between them. CDR3 size: 16 residues. The CDR3 sequence is CASSFHSGVLSYEQYF. The CDR3 DNA reads as TGTGCCAGCAGCTTTCATTCCGGGGTCCTATCCTACGAGCAGTACTTC.

CDR3 nucleotides: TGTGCCAGCAGTCTTAGCGGGAAGAGGTACGAGCAGTACTTC. It translates to CASSLSGKRYEQYF. This chain connects TRBV28 to TRBJ2-7; 8 bases match TRBD2. The CDR3 sequence is 14 residues long. V dropped 5 bases and J dropped 4; count of bases not matched to a gene: 7. The germline gives CDR1 MDHEN, CDR2 SYDVKM. The variable domain in full, completed from reference TRBV28 and TRBJ2-7, reads DVKVTQSSRYLVKRTGEKVFLECVQDMDHENMFWYRQDPGLGLRLIYFSYDVKMKEKGDIPEGYSVSREKKERFSLILESASTNQTSMYLCASSLSGKRYEQYFGPGTRLTVT.

CDR3 sequence (DNA): TGTGCCAGCAGTTACTCGAGTAGAAACACTGAAGCTTTCTTT. Its translation is CASSYSSRNTEAFF. The chain links TRBV6-6 to TRBJ1-1; unclear D gene. Germline V CDR1 and CDR2: MNHNY, SVGAGI (reference sequence). There are 14 residues in the CDR3. Trimming took off 0 bases at V and 2 bases at J, with 7 bases between the two ends.

V is TRBV7-9 and J is TRBJ2-2; 8 bases are shared with TRBD1. Germline CDR1 reads SEHNR; CDR2 reads FQNEAQ (reference sequence). Losses at the gene ends were 0 bases for V and 6 bases for J; bases not matched to a gene: 9. The CDR3 has 17 amino acids. The chain's CDR3 is CASSLAGAGGPAGELFF. In DNA, the CDR3 is TGTGCCAGCAGCTTAGCTGGGGCAGGGGGCCCGGCCGGGGAGCTGTTTTTT.

The chain uses TRBV7-9 and TRBJ2-7; 7 bases are shared with TRBD2. Trimming cost V 0 bases and J 2 bases; bases outside gene matches: 4. Germline CDR1 SEHNR, CDR2 FQNEAQ (reference sequence). The CDR3 is 15 amino acids. The CDR3 sequence: CASSLASGYTYEQYF. In DNA form, the CDR3 reads TGTGCCAGCAGCTTAGCTAGCGGGTACACCTACGAGCAGTACTTC.

The J gene is TRBJ2-7, the V gene TRBV4-2, with no clear D. Trimming left V 6 bases short and J 4 bases short, with 13 bases between. The CDR3 totals 13 residues. CDR1 and CDR2 from the germline V gene are LGHNA and YNFKEQ. As DNA, the CDR3 is TGTGCCAGCAGATTGGACGAGGCATACGAGCAGTACTTC. Its translation: CASRLDEAYEQYF.

V and J are TRBV7-9 and TRBJ2-1; a weak D match, TRBD2 (5 bases). This CDR3 comprises 14 residues. The germline CDR1 and CDR2 sequences are SEHNR and FQNEAQ (reference sequence). V was shortened by 2 bases and J by 6 bases, with 11 bases between the two germline ends. CDR3 residues: CASSLWTPLNEQFF. The DNA for the CDR3 is TGTGCCAGCAGCTTATGGACTCCACTCAATGAGCAGTTCTTC. The full variable domain, in which reference TRBV7-9 and TRBJ2-1 provide the parts outside the CDR3, is DTGVSQNPRHKITKRGQNVTFRCDPISEHNRLYWYRQTLGQGPEFLTYFQNEAQLEKSRLLSDRFSAERPKGSFSTLEIQRTEQGDSAMYLCASSLWTPLNEQFFGPGTRLTVL.